This T cell receptor beta chain emerged from a study of lymphopenia after photon versus proton radiotherapy. This CDR3 is 16 amino acids long. The germline gives CDR1 MGHRA, CDR2 YSYEKL. Losses at the gene ends were 1 base for V and 6 bases for J; bases not matched to a gene: 8. Here immunoSEQ multiplex PCR was the method, and the copy in TCRdb shows in-frame clones only, minus some. The sample lists roughly 58,000 clones, around 90% occurring once. V usage is TRBV4-1 and J usage is TRBJ2-3; TRBD2 aligns across 9 bases. This sequence originates from a man older than 75 with esophageal cancer. Sequencing was performed on peripheral blood, taken from a patient treated with proton-based radiotherapy. The DNA of the CDR3 is TGCGCCAGCAGCCAAGTCTTAAGCGGGGGGTATGATACGCAGTATTTT. This translates into CASSQVLSGGYDTQYF.